The 27 T cell receptor beta chains listed next were all sequenced from one sample in a study of Graves' ophthalmopathy and Graves' hyperthyroidism. Beta-chain TCR CDR3 regions were amplified from RNA transcripts. After a first-round RT-PCR with HTBI primers, a second-round multiplex PCR was run. TCRdb re-analysed the multiplex PCR reads in MiXCR, keeping a single row per CDR3 protein. The sample consists of hundreds of thousands of distinct CDR3 sequences, around 40% of them appearing once. Sequences were obtained from peripheral blood. These receptors all come from an adult man with Graves' ophthalmopathy.

The chain carries TRBV9 and TRBJ1-2, with D maybe TRBD1 (6 bases). This CDR3 comprises 15 residues. The V and J ends lost 3 bases and 4 bases respectively, with 16 bases between them. Germline loops: CDR1 SGDLS, CDR2 YYNGEE. Here the CDR3 reads CASSEGVGQTYGYTF. The CDR3 DNA sequence: TGTGCCAGCAGCGAGGGGGTCGGGCAGACCTATGGCTACACCTTC.

The chain links TRBV25-1 to TRBJ1-3; D might be TRBD1 (5 bases). Germline CDR1 is MGHDK and CDR2 is SYGVNS. V lost 8 bases, J lost 2 bases, and 19 bases lay in between. This CDR3 has 16 amino acids. The CDR3 loop reads CASSQVAEMTGNTIYF. In nucleotides, the CDR3 is TGTGCCAGCTCACAGGTTGCGGAAATGACTGGAAACACCATATATTTT.

The chain is built from TRBV7-2 and TRBJ1-2, with no clear D. V lost 1 base and J 5 bases, leaving 17 bases between the germline ends. The V gene's germline CDR1 is SGHTA and CDR2 FQGNSA. This CDR3 is built from 16 residues. The CDR3 sequence is CASSLGVSRVGYGYTF. Written as DNA, the CDR3 is TGTGCCAGCAGCTTAGGCGTGTCGAGAGTCGGGTATGGCTACACCTTC.

This clonotype is a singleton in its sample. This sequence joins TRBV10-3 and TRBJ2-2; the D gene is possibly TRBD2 (7 bases). CDR3 length: 15 residues. Germline loops: CDR1 ENHRY, CDR2 SYGVKD. V was clipped by 6 bases and J by 0 bases, with 11 bases between them. The CDR3 bases are TGTGCCATCAGGGGGGGGACATCGAACACCGGGGAGCTGTTTTTT. Translating gives CAIRGGTSNTGELFF.

The chain uses TRBV10-3 and TRBJ1-1; TRBD1 aligns across 11 bases. Germline V gene data show CDR1 as ENHRY and CDR2 as SYGVKD. V gave up 10 bases and J gave up 11 bases; unmatched junction bases: 9. The CDR3 totals 12 residues. CDR3 residues: CATGQGARQAFF. The DNA of the CDR3 is TGTGCCACCGGACAGGGGGCGAGGCAGGCTTTCTTT.

The chain combines TRBV2 with TRBJ1-2; unclear D gene. The V end lost 6 bases, the J end lost 0 bases, and 11 bases lay between the germline ends. The CDR3 runs to 14 residues. Germline V CDR1 and CDR2: SNHLY, FYNNEI. In DNA form, the CDR3 reads TGTGCCAGCAGAGTTCCTGGAGCTAACTATGGCTACACCTTC. Its translation is CASRVPGANYGYTF.

This clonotype is a singleton in its sample. One end of the junction is discordant with germline, which a read error may explain. The chain links TRBV10-2 to TRBJ2-5; possibly TRBD2 for D (6 bases). Germline V CDR1 and CDR2: WSHSY, SAAADI. This CDR3 has 14 residues. Here the CDR3 reads CASSLAPREATQYF. CDR3 nucleotide sequence: TGTGCCAGCAGTTTAGCGCCCAGGGAGGCGACCCAGTACTTC.

The chain employs TRBV5-4 and TRBJ2-5; 9 nucleotides match TRBD1. V lost 3 bases, J lost 2 bases, and 11 bases stayed unmatched. This CDR3 has 17 amino acids. Germline V lookup: CDR1 SGHNT, CDR2 YYREEE (reference sequence). The CDR3 is CASSSPEPGQGQETQYF. As DNA, the CDR3 is TGTGCCAGCAGCTCGCCCGAGCCGGGACAGGGACAAGAGACCCAGTACTTC.

This clonotype was observed many times. The chain combines TRBV3-1 with TRBJ2-7, with unresolved D. This CDR3 region has 11 residues. Looked up from germline, CDR1 is LGHDT and CDR2 is YNNKEL (reference sequence). Trimming removed 1 base at V and 5 bases at J, with 3 bases between. The CDR3 nucleotides read TGTGCCAGCAGCCAAGGGAACGAGCAGTACTTC. It specifies CASSQGNEQYF.

The rearrangement links TRBV5-1 to TRBJ2-7, with 7 bases identical to TRBD1. With V trimmed by 1 base and J by 5 bases, 6 bases remained unmatched. The CDR3 is 14 residues long. From germline, CDR1 is SGHRS and CDR2 YFSETQ. CDR3 sequence: CASSLTGVVHEQYF. CDR3 DNA sequence: TGCGCCAGCAGCTTGACAGGGGTAGTGCACGAGCAGTACTTC.

CDR3 nucleotides: TGTGCCAGCAGCTACGCGGGGGCAACTAATGAAAAACTGTTTTTT. It yields the protein CASSYAGATNEKLFF. This chain connects TRBV6-5 to TRBJ1-4; a possible D gene is TRBD1 (5 bases). V dropped 6 bases and J dropped 0 bases, with 11 bases sitting between them. CDR3 size: 15 residues. Looked up from germline, CDR1 is MNHEY and CDR2 is SVGAGI.

CDR3 amino acids: CASSLYTGQGFGTEAFF. The CDR3 nucleotides read TGTGCCAGCAGCTTATACACGGGACAGGGGTTTGGCACTGAAGCTTTCTTT. The chain links TRBV7-9 to TRBJ1-1; 10 nucleotides agree with TRBD1. The germline V gene encodes CDR1 SEHNR and CDR2 FQNEAQ (reference sequence). The junction had 10 bases not matched to a gene; V was cut back by 2 bases and J by 4 bases. The CDR3 contains 17 residues.

CDR3 loop: CSARGDLGTYEQYF. As DNA, the CDR3 is TGCAGTGCTAGGGGGGACTTAGGAACCTACGAGCAGTACTTC. The chain recombines TRBV20-1 with TRBJ2-7; a weak D match, TRBD2 (6 bases). This CDR3 is 14 amino acids long. From germline, CDR1 is DFQATT and CDR2 SNEGSKA (reference sequence). V lost 3 bases, J lost 2 bases, and 14 bases lay in between.

V gene TRBV7-9 combines with J gene TRBJ1-3; D uncertain. Trimming shortened V by 7 bases and J by 7 bases, and 14 bases separated the two germline ends. Germline CDR1 and CDR2: SEHNR and FQNEAQ (reference sequence). The CDR3 runs 13 residues. This CDR3 reads CASTVAGGNTIYF. The CDR3 region has the DNA TGTGCCAGCACTGTAGCGGGAGGGAACACCATATATTTT.

This clonotype was counted a single time. This chain uses TRBV7-9 with TRBJ1-5; D is possibly TRBD1 (5 bases). Germline values: CDR1 SEHNR, CDR2 FQNEAQ (reference sequence). There are 17 residues in the CDR3. V was pared by 4 bases and J by 6 bases, with 22 bases between. The CDR3 nucleotides are TGTGCCAGCAGCTCAGTTGGGGGTTGGGGATCGGGTCAGCCCCAGCATTTT. It is translated as CASSSVGGWGSGQPQHF.

The chain recombines TRBV20-1 with TRBJ2-7, with D unresolved. The CDR3 contains 13 residues. Trimming stripped 5 bases from V and 6 bases from J, with 17 bases between. CDR1 DFQATT and CDR2 SNEGSKA come from the germline V gene (reference sequence). CDR3 sequence reads: CSAPWGVSAEQYF. The DNA of the CDR3 is TGCAGTGCTCCCTGGGGTGTTTCGGCCGAGCAGTACTTC.

This sequence joins TRBV7-2 and TRBJ2-2, with a weak D call TRBD1 (7 bases). The germline V gene encodes CDR1 SGHTA and CDR2 FQGNSA. The CDR3 covers 17 residues. The V and J ends lost 6 bases and 6 bases respectively, with 23 bases between them. DNA of the CDR3: TGTGCCAGCAGGCCAGGGGGGCGGACCTATGGTTCCGGGGAGCTGTTTTTT. Protein: CASRPGGRTYGSGELFF.

This clonotype was seen once. The chain couples TRBV24-1 to TRBJ1-5; TRBD1 matches 11 bases. The CDR3 sequence is 17 residues long. Germline V gene lookup returns CDR1 KGHDR and CDR2 SFDVKD. Trimming at V came to 9 bases and at J to 0 bases, leaving 9 bases not matched to a gene. The chain's CDR3 is CATLGTGGDPSNQPQHF. In DNA, the CDR3 is TGTGCCACCCTCGGGACAGGGGGTGATCCTAGCAATCAGCCCCAGCATTTT.

This clonotype was found a few times. The rearrangement joins TRBV20-1 to TRBJ1-1; D gene uncertain. The V and J ends lost 6 bases and 3 bases respectively, with 17 bases between them. The length of the CDR3 is 14 residues. The germline gives CDR1 DFQATT, CDR2 SNEGSKA (reference sequence). As DNA, the CDR3 is TGCAGTGCCAAAGATAGGCGAGAGGACACTGAAGCTTTCTTT. This encodes CSAKDRREDTEAFF.

The count of this clonotype is one. V is TRBV10-3 and J is TRBJ1-1, with TRBD1 matching over 9 bases. The trim removed 9 bases at V and 4 bases at J, leaving 6 bases unmatched. CDR3 length: 13 residues. Germline loops: CDR1 ENHRY, CDR2 SYGVKD. The CDR3 region has the DNA TGTGCCATTGGAGGGACAGGGATCACTGAAGCTTTCTTT. Encoded protein: CAIGGTGITEAFF.

This clonotype was recorded many times. The rearrangement uses TRBV25-1 and TRBJ2-6; D remains ambiguous. CDR1 and CDR2 from the germline V gene are MGHDK and SYGVNS. V lost 5 bases, J lost 2 bases, and 19 bases lay in between. The CDR3 has 18 residues. CDR3 nucleotide sequence: TGTGCCAGCAGTCCCGGTTCCATGGAGTGGGCTGGGGCCAACGTCCTGACTTTC. Translated: CASSPGSMEWAGANVLTF.

The sample holds one count of this clonotype. The rearrangement uses TRBV30 and TRBJ1-1, with TRBD1 as a possible D gene (5 bases). With 0 bases removed from V and 3 bases from J, the gap between germline ends came to 8 bases. Germline V lookup: CDR1 GTSNPN, CDR2 SVGIG (reference sequence). This CDR3 spans 13 amino acids. Written as DNA, the CDR3 is TGTGCCTGGAGTGTACGCAGGGACACTGAAGCTTTCTTT. Its protein is CAWSVRRDTEAFF. The full variable domain, completed using reference TRBV30 and TRBJ1-1, is SQTIHQWPATLVQPVGSPLSLECTVEGTSNPNLYWYRQAAGRGLQLLFYSVGIGQISSEVPQNLSASRPQDRQFILSSKKLLLSDSGFYLCAWSVRRDTEAFFGQGTRLTVV.

J is TRBJ1-6 and V is TRBV25-1; D possibly corresponds to TRBD1 (6 bases). Germline loops: CDR1 MGHDK, CDR2 SYGVNS. The CDR3 covers 14 residues. V shed 2 bases and J shed 8 bases, with 10 bases lying between them. The CDR3 nucleotides read TGTGCCAGCAGTGAACGGACAGTATATTCACCCCTCCACTTT. Translating it yields CASSERTVYSPLHF. The full variable domain, with the rest looked up from reference TRBV25-1 and TRBJ1-6, is EADIYQTPRYLVIGTGKKITLECSQTMGHDKMYWYQQDPGMELHLIHYSYGVNSTEKGDLSSESTVSRIRTEHFPLTLESARPSHTSQYLCASSERTVYSPLHFGNGTRLTVT.

This clonotype was counted a few times. This chain links TRBV29-1 with TRBJ2-7; perhaps TRBD1 as D (6 bases). The CDR3 sequence is 13 residues long. Trimming shortened V by 6 bases and J by 0 bases, and 12 bases separated the two germline ends. The germline V gene has CDR1 SQVTM and CDR2 ANQGSEA. CDR3 sequence (DNA): TGCAGCGTACTTCAGGGGACCTCCTACGAGCAGTACTTC. This gives the protein CSVLQGTSYEQYF.

This chain links TRBV10-3 with TRBJ1-2, with D unresolved. The CDR3 has 12 amino acids. V lost 4 bases and J lost 4, with 7 bases in between. Germline lookup yields CDR1 ENHRY and CDR2 SYGVKD. The CDR3: CAISGAGYGYTF. The CDR3 nucleotides read TGTGCCATCAGTGGAGCAGGCTATGGCTACACCTTC.

The chain combines TRBV4-1 with TRBJ1-5, with no clear D. Germline CDR1 MGHRA, CDR2 YSYEKL. The CDR3 totals 13 residues. Trimming left V 5 bases short and J 6 bases short, with 11 bases between. This CDR3 is CASSWRSGQPQHF. The CDR3 nucleotides read TGCGCCAGCAGCTGGAGATCGGGTCAGCCCCAGCATTTT.

This clonotype has at least ten counts. The gene calls are TRBV7-6 and TRBJ2-5, with a tentative D call TRBD1 (5 bases). This CDR3 spans 15 amino acids. Between the trimmed V and J ends, which lost 5 bases and 5 bases, there was a span of 18 bases. Germline values: CDR1 SGHVS, CDR2 FNYEAQ. The CDR3 protein is CASSPNTLGLETQYF. CDR3 DNA: TGTGCCAGCAGCCCCAATACCCTGGGGCTGGAGACCCAGTACTTC.